This T cell receptor beta chain appears in the sequencing data of a study of T cell changes during pregnancy in multiple sclerosis. Trimming took 3 bases from V and 8 from J; bases not matched to a gene: 9. The CDR3 has 14 amino acids. The V gene's germline CDR1 is SNHLY and CDR2 FYNNEI. This clone has a handful of counts. Sequencing was performed with immunoSEQ multiplex PCR; in TCRdb, only in-frame clones are kept and a portion is missing. This table holds about 100,000 clones, more than 90% found once. The source is a female donor with multiple sclerosis, enrolled in a pregnancy study. The sequencing used peripheral blood, collected in the second trimester of pregnancy. This rearrangement joins TRBV2 to TRBJ2-7; 8 positions match TRBD1. The CDR3 bases are TGTGCCAGCAGTGATCGGGACAGGACGACTAAGCAGTACTTC. It is translated as CASSDRDRTTKQYF.